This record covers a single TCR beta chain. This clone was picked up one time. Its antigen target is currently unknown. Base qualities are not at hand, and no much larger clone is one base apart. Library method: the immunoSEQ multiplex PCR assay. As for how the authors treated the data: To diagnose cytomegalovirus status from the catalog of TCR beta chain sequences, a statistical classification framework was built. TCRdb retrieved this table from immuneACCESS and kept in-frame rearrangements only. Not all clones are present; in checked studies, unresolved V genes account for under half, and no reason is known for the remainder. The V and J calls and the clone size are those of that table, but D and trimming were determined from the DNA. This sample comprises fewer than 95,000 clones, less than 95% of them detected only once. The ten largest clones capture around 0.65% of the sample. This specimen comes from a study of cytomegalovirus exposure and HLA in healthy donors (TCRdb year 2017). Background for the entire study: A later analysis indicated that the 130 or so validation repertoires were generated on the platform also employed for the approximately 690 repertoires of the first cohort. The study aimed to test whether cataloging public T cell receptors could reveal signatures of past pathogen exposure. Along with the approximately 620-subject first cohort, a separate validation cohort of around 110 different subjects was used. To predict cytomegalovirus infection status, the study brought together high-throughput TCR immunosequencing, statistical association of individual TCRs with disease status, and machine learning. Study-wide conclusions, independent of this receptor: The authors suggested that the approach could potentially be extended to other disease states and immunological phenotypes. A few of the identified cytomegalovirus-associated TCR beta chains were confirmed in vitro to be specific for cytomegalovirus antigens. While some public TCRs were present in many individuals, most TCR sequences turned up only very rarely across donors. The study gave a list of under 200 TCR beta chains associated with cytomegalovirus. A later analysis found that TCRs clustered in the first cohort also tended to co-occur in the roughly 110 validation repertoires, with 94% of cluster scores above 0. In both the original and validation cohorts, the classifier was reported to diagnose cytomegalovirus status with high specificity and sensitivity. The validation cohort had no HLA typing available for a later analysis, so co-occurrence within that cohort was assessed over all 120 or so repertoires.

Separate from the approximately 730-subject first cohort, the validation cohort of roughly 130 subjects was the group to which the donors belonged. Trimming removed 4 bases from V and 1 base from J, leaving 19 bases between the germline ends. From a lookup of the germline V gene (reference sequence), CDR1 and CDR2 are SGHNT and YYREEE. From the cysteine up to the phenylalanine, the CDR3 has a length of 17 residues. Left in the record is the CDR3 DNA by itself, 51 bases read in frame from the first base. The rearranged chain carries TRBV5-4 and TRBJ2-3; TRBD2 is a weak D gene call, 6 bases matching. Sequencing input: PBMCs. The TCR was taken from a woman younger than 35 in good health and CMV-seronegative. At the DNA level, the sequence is TGTGCCAGCAGCGGGGGGTGGGGGATATCGGGCACAGATACGCAGTATTTT. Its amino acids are CASSGGWGISGTDTQYF.